Reported below is one T cell receptor beta chain. No antigen is known for it. Profiled with immunoSEQ multiplex PCR; TCRdb holds only in-frame clones, not every one. Of about 330,000 clones listed, roughly 90% are singletons. The record originates from a study of cytomegalovirus exposure and HLA in healthy donors. On the study more broadly: The approximately 120 validation repertoires and the roughly 680 first-cohort repertoires shared a platform, a later analysis reported.

Study results and limitations: Reports described diagnosis of cytomegalovirus status by the classifier as highly specific and sensitive.

Trimming left V 4 bases short and J 3 bases short, with 10 bases between. The CDR3 extends over 12 amino acids. CDR1 is SQVTM and CDR2 is ANQGSEA in the germline V gene. Sequenced material: PBMCs. The rearrangement joins TRBV29-1 to TRBJ2-7, with D hard to call. This sequence originates from a woman aged 30 to 39 in good health and CMV-seropositive. DNA of the CDR3: TGCAGCGTTGTTTTGGGTGGCTACGAGCAGTACTTC. Residues: CSVVLGGYEQYF.